This note documents a single T cell receptor (beta chain) sequence. The TCRbeta library incorporated unique molecular identifiers. TCRdb used MiXCR to reprocess the PCR reads, holding one entry per CDR3 protein. The sample shows about 540,000 distinct CDR3 sequences, 15% to 20% of them seen only once. Germline V gene sequence: CDR1 SGHTA, CDR2 FQGNSA. The CDR3 has 14 amino acids. V shed 1 base and J shed 0 bases, with 7 bases lying between them. This sample is part of a study of T-cell reconstitution after alpha-beta-depleted transplantation in children. The chain has TRBV7-2 and TRBJ2-7; D is ambiguous. This TCR came from a human donor who donated a stem cell graft to a child with acute lymphoblastic leukemia. The sample consisted of PBMCs from the stem cell graft donor, taken from the stem cell graft. The CDR3 loop reads CASSLVGASYEQYF. DNA for the CDR3: TGTGCCAGCAGCTTAGTCGGTGCCTCCTACGAGCAGTACTTC. The full variable domain, completed using reference TRBV7-2 and TRBJ2-7, is GAGVSQSPSNKVTEKGKDVELRCDPISGHTALYWYRQSLGQGLEFLIYFQGNSAPDKSGLPSDRFSAERTGGSVSTLTIQRTQQEDSAVYLCASSLVGASYEQYFGPGTRLTVT.